The entry below describes one T cell receptor (beta chain). Authors' data handling: Amplified reference gene primers provided the basis for estimating nucleated cell counts. Only in-frame clones appear in the TCRdb table, and some are missing; sequencing was by immunoSEQ multiplex PCR. The DNA gave D and trimming, while V, J and clone size come from that table. The sample has 390,000 or so clones, roughly 90% seen once. The source of the sample is a study of blood T cell repertoires in COVID-19. Study details: Sites in the United States, Italy and Spain provided acute and convalescent COVID-19 samples. T cells, B-cell-depleted T cells, or PBMCs supplied cDNA or gDNA.

The CDR3 covers 13 residues. Deletions cut 5 bases from V and 6 bases from J, with 10 bases between. Germline CDR1 and CDR2: KGHSH and LQKENI. Sequences were obtained from peripheral blood. This receptor was identified in a man younger than 35 with active or convalescent COVID-19. The rearrangement joins TRBV18 to TRBJ2-2; the D is unclear. CDR3 nucleotide sequence: TGTGCCAGCTCAAGTCTAGGTTCCGGGGAGCTGTTTTTT. Protein: CASSSLGSGELFF.